The 31 T cell receptor beta chains below come from one sample, sequenced in a study of blood T cell repertoires in COVID-19. TCRdb's copy holds only in-frame clones and misses some; the assay was immunoSEQ multiplex PCR. The data hold fewer than 250,000 clones, with 88% observed a single time. Sequenced input: peripheral blood. The source is a man between 70 and 80 years old with acute or convalescent COVID-19.

This clone has more than one count but fewer than ten. CDR3: CASSLWGQEETQYF. CDR3 sequence (DNA): TGCGCCAGCAGCTTGTGGGGACAAGAAGAGACCCAGTACTTC. The genes are TRBV5-1 and TRBJ2-5, with D possibly matching TRBD1 (6 bases). Germline CDR1 SGHRS, CDR2 YFSETQ. The CDR3 length is 14 residues. Between the trimmed V and J ends, which lost 1 base and 3 bases, there was a span of 10 bases. The whole variable domain, remainder taken from reference TRBV5-1 and TRBJ2-5, is KAGVTQTPRYLIKTRGQQVTLSCSPISGHRSVSWYQQTPGQGLQFLFEYFSETQRNKGNFPGRFSGRQFSNSRSEMNVSTLELGDSALYLCASSLWGQEETQYFGPGTRLLVL.

This clone ranks as medium-sized. CDR3 residues: CASSLAWTSGREMNEQFF. The CDR3 nucleotides read TGTGCCAGCAGCTTAGCATGGACTAGCGGGAGGGAAATGAATGAGCAGTTCTTC. This rearrangement joins TRBV7-2 to TRBJ2-1; 15 bases agree with TRBD2. V lost 0 bases to trimming and J lost 7 bases; unmatched junction nucleotides: 7. CDR3 length equals 18 residues. Germline loops: CDR1 SGHTA, CDR2 FQGNSA.

The count of this clone is one. The DNA of the CDR3 is TGTGCCAGCAGCCCCCGGACAGGGCCTAATTCACCCCTCCACTTT. Its translation: CASSPRTGPNSPLHF. J is TRBJ1-6 and V is TRBV14; 8 positions match TRBD1. After removal of 4 bases from V and 6 bases from J, the junction contained 5 bases not matched to a gene. The CDR3 has 15 residues. CDR1 is SGHDN and CDR2 is FVKESK in the germline V gene.

The chain carries TRBV28 and TRBJ1-2, with 7 positions matching TRBD1. The germline CDR1 and CDR2 sequences are MDHEN and SYDVKM. This CDR3 is 14 amino acids long. V lost 5 bases and J lost 0; bases outside the gene matches: 3. The CDR3 nucleotides are TGTGCCAGCAGTACAGGGGTTGCTAACTATGGCTACACCTTC. Amino acids: CASSTGVANYGYTF.

V gene TRBV27 combines with J gene TRBJ2-5; the D is unclear. Trimming took 5 bases from V and 2 from J, leaving 18 bases between them. This CDR3 region has 16 residues. Germline CDR1 reads MNHEY; CDR2 reads SMNVEV (reference sequence). CDR3 amino acids: CASSTTPYLRQETQYF. The CDR3 nucleotides are TGTGCCAGCAGTACCACGCCCTATCTCAGGCAAGAGACCCAGTACTTC.

This sequence joins TRBV19 and TRBJ1-4; no clear D gene. Germline V gene data show CDR1 as LNHDA and CDR2 as SQIVND (reference sequence). The V end lost 3 bases, the J end lost 8 bases, and 4 bases lay between the germline ends. CDR3 length: 11 amino acids. The CDR3 reads CASSIQEKLFF. CDR3 DNA: TGTGCCAGTAGTATCCAGGAAAAACTGTTTTTT.

This rearrangement joins TRBV28 to TRBJ2-3, with TRBD2 identical over 13 bases. CDR1 MDHEN and CDR2 SYDVKM come from the germline V gene. This CDR3 is 15 amino acids long. The ends lost 6 bases at V and 4 bases at J; junction bases unmatched: 4. In DNA form, the CDR3 reads TGTGCCAGCAGGGGGACTAGCGGGATCTCAGATACGCAGTATTTT. Its translation: CASRGTSGISDTQYF.

The rearrangement uses TRBV12-3 or TRBV12-4 and TRBJ1-4; 8 bases fit TRBD1. Losses at the gene ends were 3 bases for V and 12 bases for J; bases not matched to a gene: 6. The CDR3 runs to 13 residues. The CDR3, as DNA: TGTGCCAGCAGTTTTCTCGGACAGGGTGAACTGTTTTTT. It codes for CASSFLGQGELFF.

The chain combines TRBV19 with TRBJ1-2; 9 bases line up with TRBD1. The V gene's germline CDR1 is LNHDA and CDR2 SQIVND (reference sequence). This CDR3 spans 16 amino acids. V was pared by 2 bases and J by 6 bases, with 10 bases of the junction left unmatched. The DNA of the CDR3 is TGTGCCAGTAGTATAACGACAGGGGGTTTCGTCGATGGCTACACCTTC. It is translated as CASSITTGGFVDGYTF.

V gene TRBV11-2 combines with J gene TRBJ2-5; D gene ambiguous. Deletions cut 0 bases from V and 5 bases from J, with 10 bases between. Germline loops: CDR1 SGHAT, CDR2 FQNNGV. There are 14 residues in the CDR3. As DNA, the CDR3 is TGTGCCAGCAGCTTAGATAGAGGTTCGGAGACCCAGTACTTC. Translation gives CASSLDRGSETQYF.

The chain is built from TRBV6-5 and TRBJ1-2; D unclear. Trimming removed 7 bases at V and 4 bases at J, with 19 bases between. Germline assignment: CDR1 MNHEY and CDR2 SVGAGI. The CDR3 has 15 amino acids. The CDR3, as DNA: TGTGCCAGCATCCCTCGGGCGGGGAGAGGCTATGGCTACACCTTC. Protein sequence: CASIPRAGRGYGYTF.

This clone has just one count. This rearrangement joins TRBV5-1 to TRBJ1-1; the match to TRBD1 covers 8 bases. V was clipped by 3 bases and J by 1 base; unmatched bases: 8. This CDR3 has 16 residues. Germline V gene sequence: CDR1 SGHRS, CDR2 YFSETQ. The CDR3 DNA sequence: TGCGCCAGCAGCTCCTCCAGGGGGCGCGGGAACACTGAAGCTTTCTTT. Its protein is CASSSSRGRGNTEAFF.

The chain couples TRBV3-1 (or the pseudogene TRBV3-2) to TRBJ1-5; 11 bases map to TRBD1. Germline CDR1 LGHDT, CDR2 YNNKEL (reference sequence). This CDR3 has 15 amino acids. Trimming at V came to 3 bases and at J to 7 bases, leaving 5 bases not matched to a gene. CDR3 loop: CASSHGTGGNQPQHF. As DNA, the CDR3 is TGTGCCAGCAGCCATGGGACAGGGGGTAACCAGCCCCAGCATTTT.

This clone was observed a single time. The chain combines TRBV20-1 with TRBJ2-2; 10 nucleotides line up with TRBD2. The CDR3 has 15 residues. V lost 3 bases and J lost 8; bases outside the gene matches: 9. The germline V gene has CDR1 DFQATT and CDR2 SNEGSKA (reference sequence). The DNA of the CDR3 is TGCAGTGCTAGTATAGCGGGAGGAGGGCAAGGGGAGCTGTTTTTT. This sequence encodes CSASIAGGGQGELFF.

The J gene is TRBJ1-4, the V gene TRBV19; unclear D gene. CDR3 length: 17 residues. V was cut by 7 bases and J by 7 bases, with 25 bases left in between. Germline values: CDR1 LNHDA, CDR2 SQIVND (reference sequence). The CDR3 DNA is TGTGCCAGTACCTCGAGGTTGGGAGAAGTAGGTGTTGAAAAACTGTTTTTT. Its translation: CASTSRLGEVGVEKLFF.

This clone was seen a few times. This chain links TRBV29-1 with TRBJ2-2; D possibly corresponds to TRBD2 (6 bases). Germline V lookup: CDR1 SQVTM, CDR2 ANQGSEA. CDR3 size: 13 residues. V was pared by 6 bases and J by 4 bases, with 12 bases between. Written as DNA, the CDR3 is TGCAGCGTGGGGCTGGGGGGCACCGGGGAGCTGTTTTTT. Its protein is CSVGLGGTGELFF.

This chain links TRBV12-5 with TRBJ2-1, with 10 positions matching TRBD2. Unmatched junction bases numbered 2, after V lost 0 bases and J lost 0 bases. Germline loops: CDR1 LGHNT, CDR2 FRNRAP. CDR3 length equals 17 residues. The CDR3, as DNA: TGTGCTAGTGGTTTGGTACTAGCGGGGAGCTCCTACAATGAGCAGTTCTTC. Its translation is CASGLVLAGSSYNEQFF.

J is TRBJ2-6 and V is TRBV5-4; possibly TRBD1 for D (5 bases). Trimming cost V 0 bases and J 2 bases, with 6 bases left between them. CDR1 and CDR2 from the germline V gene are SGHNT and YYREEE (reference sequence). The CDR3 contains 15 residues. This chain's CDR3 is CASSLAGTGANVLTF. CDR3 DNA sequence: TGTGCCAGCAGCTTGGCAGGGACTGGGGCCAACGTCCTGACTTTC.

The V call is TRBV10-3, the J call TRBJ1-2; D is ambiguous. Trimming removed 0 bases at V and 3 bases at J, with 5 bases between. CDR1 and CDR2 (germline): ENHRY, SYGVKD. CDR3 length: 13 residues. The CDR3 spells CAISESGDYGYTF. For the CDR3, the DNA is TGTGCCATCAGTGAGTCCGGGGACTATGGCTACACCTTC.

There are a few counts of this clone. The J gene is TRBJ2-7, the V gene TRBV25-1; the match to TRBD1 covers 7 bases. With V trimmed by 0 bases and J by 0 bases, 5 bases remained unmatched. This CDR3 has 16 residues. The germline gives CDR1 MGHDK, CDR2 SYGVNS. The CDR3, as DNA: TGTGCCAGCAGTGAATACTCCGGACAGGACTCCTACGAGCAGTACTTC. Translation gives CASSEYSGQDSYEQYF.

As regards this clone: Its ends do not fully match the called genes, so a read error is possible. The V and J genes are TRBV9 and TRBJ2-7, with TRBD2 matching over 8 bases. CDR1 is SGDLS, CDR2 YYNGEE, per germline. This CDR3 is 12 amino acids long. CDR3 residues: CASSGVAGTPSF. CDR3 nucleotides: TGTGCCAGCAGTGGGGTAGCGGGAACCCCTTCCTTC.

This chain joins TRBV27 and TRBJ2-6; 8 bases are a match to TRBD1. The CDR3 loop spans 20 amino acids. CDR1 is MNHEY and CDR2 is SMNVEV in the germline V gene (reference sequence). The trim removed 1 base at V and 0 bases at J, leaving 11 bases unmatched. The CDR3 coding sequence is TGTGCCAGCAGTTTATTGAGGACAGGGTACGGACTCTCTGGGGCCAACGTCCTGACTTTC. This translates into CASSLLRTGYGLSGANVLTF.

The chain carries TRBV12-3 or TRBV12-4 and TRBJ1-5, with a possible D match to TRBD1 (5 bases). V shed 6 bases and J shed 3 bases, with 9 bases lying between them. The CDR3 covers 13 residues. The CDR3 sequence is CASSLTDNQPQHF. The CDR3 bases are TGTGCCAGCAGCCTGACAGACAATCAGCCCCAGCATTTT.

This clone was observed a few times. The J gene is TRBJ2-5, the V gene TRBV5-5, with 7 bases lining up with TRBD1. Trimming at V came to 4 bases and at J to 3 bases, leaving 9 bases not matched to a gene. Germline V gene data show CDR1 as SGHKS and CDR2 as YYEKEE (reference sequence). CDR3 length: 15 amino acids. CDR3 DNA sequence: TGTGCCAGCAGCCGAGATGTGACAGGGAAAGAGACCCAGTACTTC. This sequence encodes CASSRDVTGKETQYF.

CDR3 DNA: TGTGCCAGCAGTGGGAGAGGGAGGGATCAGCCCCAGCATTTT. This gives the protein CASSGRGRDQPQHF. The chain is built from TRBV2 and TRBJ1-5; D gene uncertain. V was trimmed by 4 bases and J by 5 bases, leaving 12 bases between them. The CDR3 runs 14 residues. Per the germline V gene, CDR1 is SNHLY and CDR2 is FYNNEI.

This clone was seen a single time. The V call is TRBV18, the J call TRBJ1-1; 7 positions match TRBD1. Trimming took 2 bases from V and 12 from J; bases not matched to a gene: 18. This CDR3 is 16 amino acids long. The germline V gene has CDR1 KGHSH and CDR2 LQKENI. The CDR3 nucleotides read TGTGCCAGCTCACCAGAGGGGACAGCCGCGTTGAGCAGACCTTTCTTT. Residues: CASSPEGTAALSRPFF.

This chain connects TRBV18 to TRBJ2-7; 9 nucleotides line up with TRBD1. Germline-derived CDR1 and CDR2 are KGHSH and LQKENI. The CDR3 is made up of 16 amino acids. The J segment lost 5 bases and the V segment lost 3 bases, leaving 11 bases of the junction unmatched. CDR3 protein: CASSPQPQGAVDEQYF. CDR3 DNA: TGTGCCAGCTCACCTCAACCACAGGGGGCGGTAGACGAGCAGTACTTC.

This clone was detected once. V and J are TRBV6-8 and TRBJ2-7; a possible D gene is TRBD2 (6 bases). Germline CDR1 MNHGY, CDR2 SAAAGT. The V end was cut by 7 bases, the J end by 3 bases, with 10 bases between. CDR3 length: 12 amino acids. The CDR3 sequence: CASTQGLYEQYF. CDR3 sequence (DNA): TGTGCCAGCACCCAGGGACTCTACGAGCAGTACTTC.

This sequence joins TRBV3-1 (or the pseudogene TRBV3-2) and TRBJ1-5; D is undetermined. The germline V and J ends were trimmed by 1 base and 7 bases, with 8 bases remaining between them. CDR1 is LGHDT, CDR2 YNNKEL, per germline (reference sequence). The CDR3 is 13 residues long. DNA for the CDR3: TGTGCCAGCAGCCAAGGCCCGGGACAGCCCCAGCATTTT. Residues: CASSQGPGQPQHF.

Here the CDR3 reads CASSIPAARSNQPQHF. The CDR3 nucleotides read TGTGCCAGTAGTATCCCCGCGGCTAGGAGCAATCAGCCCCAGCATTTT. V usage is TRBV19 and J usage is TRBJ1-5; no reliable D call. This CDR3 spans 16 amino acids. The V gene's germline CDR1 is LNHDA and CDR2 SQIVND (reference sequence). V was clipped by 3 bases and J by 1 base, with 13 bases between them.

The rearrangement links TRBV6-5 to TRBJ2-3; 12 bases match TRBD1. Germline V lookup: CDR1 MNHEY, CDR2 SVGAGI. Losses at the gene ends were 2 bases for V and 6 bases for J; bases not matched to a gene: 3. This CDR3 contains 15 residues. CDR3 sequence: CASSYRDRGPDTQYF. As DNA, the CDR3 is TGTGCCAGCAGTTACCGGGACAGGGGGCCTGATACGCAGTATTTT.